Listed below are T cell receptor beta chains from one sample, sequenced in a study of blood T cells in healthy people across ages. TCRdb fed the 5' RACE reads into MiXCR, producing one record per CDR3 protein. Of more than 800,000 distinct CDR3 sequences in the sample, roughly 45% were seen once. Sequenced input: blood. All receptors derive from a woman aged 60 to 75 in good health. CDR3s include the opening cysteine and the closing phenylalanine or tryptophan. The D gene is left open where the match is weak. For some rows the clone size is stated as once, few or many, or as a class when expanded; others skip it.

cdr3_nt | cdr3_aa | d_call | j_call | clone_size | v_call
TGCAGTGCTTGGGACTGGGGGGAAGAGACCCAGTACTTC | CSAWDWGEETQYF | NA | TRBJ2-5 | NA | TRBV20-1
TGTGCCAGCAGCCCCACGGCTGTTAAAGAGACCCAGTACTTC | CASSPTAVKETQYF | NA | TRBJ2-5 | NA | TRBV11-2
TGCGCCAGCAGCCACCCGGGACAGATATACGAGCAGTTCTTC | CASSHPGQIYEQFF | TRBD1 | TRBJ2-1 | NA | TRBV4-1
TGTGCCAGCAGTCCAGGGGGCGCAGGTTCCGAGCAGTACTTC | CASSPGGAGSEQYF | TRBD1 | TRBJ2-7 | NA | TRBV2
TGTGCCATCTCCGCCTCCCATGAGCAGTACTTC | CAISASHEQYF | NA | TRBJ2-7 | NA | TRBV10-3
TGTGCCAGCAGCTTCCCCGGGTTCCAACGCTACGAGCAGTACTTC | CASSFPGFQRYEQYF | NA | TRBJ2-7 | NA | TRBV5-6
TGTGCCAGCAGCTTGGAGTGGCAGGCCGCTATTTCCTACGAGCAGTACTTC | CASSLEWQAAISYEQYF | NA | TRBJ2-7 | once | TRBV7-9
TGCGCCAGCAGCCAAAATTTAGCGGGAAGCTCCTACAATGAGCAGTACTTC | CASSQNLAGSSYNEQYF | TRBD2 | TRBJ2-7 | NA | TRBV4-3
TGTGCCAGCAGAGCCGACAGGGTAGGTCCGACTATCCGAATTAATGAGCAGTTCTTC | CASRADRVGPTIRINEQFF | TRBD1 | TRBJ2-1 | few | TRBV12-3/TRBV12-4
TGCGCCAGCAGGGGGACAGGGTGGAGTAAGAAGGACACTGAAGCTTTCTTT | CASRGTGWSKKDTEAFF | TRBD1 | TRBJ1-1 | NA | TRBV10-2
TGCAGTGCTAGACGGCTAGCGGGAGGGGCAGAGACCCAGTACTTC | CSARRLAGGAETQYF | TRBD2 | TRBJ2-5 | NA | TRBV20-1
TGCGCCAGCAGGGGACACCGCTCCTACGAGCAGTACTTC | CASRGHRSYEQYF | NA | TRBJ2-7 | once | TRBV5-1
TGTGCCAGCAGCTTGGATCCGAGACGTCATAGCAATCAGCCCCAGCATTTT | CASSLDPRRHSNQPQHF | NA | TRBJ1-5 | NA | TRBV5-5
TGTGCCAGCAGGTCGGCTAATGAAAAACTGTTTTTT | CASRSANEKLFF | NA | TRBJ1-4 | NA | TRBV7-9
TGTGCCAGCAGCTCGGTTTCAGGGTCGGAGACCCAGTACTTC | CASSSVSGSETQYF | NA | TRBJ2-5 | NA | TRBV7-9
TGCAGCGTTACTAAGCGGGGAACCTACAATGAGCAGTTCTTC | CSVTKRGTYNEQFF | TRBD2 | TRBJ2-1 | few | TRBV29-1
TGTGCCAGCAGCATCTTACACAGGGGGAGCGAGCAGTACTTC | CASSILHRGSEQYF | TRBD1 | TRBJ2-7 | few | TRBV27
TGTGCCAGCAGCCAAGCCCAGAAAGAGACCCGGTACTTC | CASSQAQKETRYF | NA | TRBJ2-4 | NA | TRBV3-1
TGTGCCAGCAGCTCTCGCGTAGGGAGGGGGCAAGAGACCCAGTACTTC | CASSSRVGRGQETQYF | NA | TRBJ2-5 | NA | TRBV7-8
TGTGCCAGTACCCGTAGCGGGAGGGGGGAGTATTTT | CASTRSGRGEYF | TRBD2 | TRBJ2-3 | NA | TRBV2
TGTGCCAGCTCAGAAAGCCACGAGCAGTACTTC | CASSESHEQYF | NA | TRBJ2-7 | many | TRBV18
TGTGCCAGCAGCGAATTTATACTGACGGGGACTGGGAATCAGCCCCAGCATTTT | CASSEFILTGTGNQPQHF | NA | TRBJ1-5 | NA | TRBV2
TGCGCCGGCAGCTTGGGTCGGGCTAGCGGTTACCAAGAGACCCAGTACTTC | CAGSLGRASGYQETQYF | TRBD2 | TRBJ2-5 | NA | TRBV5-1
TGTGCCAGCAGCCAAAAAGGCCTGAACAATGAGCAGTTCTTC | CASSQKGLNNEQFF | NA | TRBJ2-1 | few | TRBV4-2
TGTGCCAGCAGTGACAGGGGAGTTCAGCCCCAGCATTTT | CASSDRGVQPQHF | TRBD1 | TRBJ1-5 | once | TRBV6-5
TGTGCCAGCAGTCCGCAACCGGGTTCACCCCTCCACTTT | CASSPQPGSPLHF | NA | TRBJ1-6 | few | TRBV27
TGCAGTGCTAGAGGCCGGCCAGGGGTCAGGGCAGATACGCAGTATTTT | CSARGRPGVRADTQYF | NA | TRBJ2-3 | NA | TRBV20-1
TGTGCCAGCAGCCTCACTAGGTCTGGCTCTGGGGCCAACGTCCTGACTTTC | CASSLTRSGSGANVLTF | NA | TRBJ2-6 | NA | TRBV7-8
TGTGCCAGCATCCCACAAGGACTACAGAACACTGAAGCTTTCTTT | CASIPQGLQNTEAFF | NA | TRBJ1-1 | NA | TRBV27
TGTGCCAGCAGCTCGCACCCTGGGGTCAATGAGCAGTACTTC | CASSSHPGVNEQYF | NA | TRBJ2-5 | once | TRBV11-2
TGTGCCAGCAGCCCCGGAGGCGGCGGGAGGGGTACGCAGTATTTT | CASSPGGGGRGTQYF | TRBD2 | TRBJ2-3 | NA | TRBV11-3
TGCAGTGCTAGAGGGGGGCTCACAGATACGCAGTATTTT | CSARGGLTDTQYF | NA | TRBJ2-3 | NA | TRBV20-1
TGTGCCGTTCAGCGGTTACAGGGCACAGATACGCAGTATTTT | CAVQRLQGTDTQYF | NA | TRBJ2-3 | NA | TRBV6-1
TGCGCCAGCAGCTCAGTCGGGACAGGGGGCCCCTCCTACAAGGAGCAGTTCTTC | CASSSVGTGGPSYKEQFF | TRBD1 | TRBJ2-1 | NA | TRBV5-1
TGTGCCAGCAGCTTAGCCGGGGGGAGGCAGGATGAGCAGTACTTC | CASSLAGGRQDEQYF | TRBD2 | TRBJ2-5 | NA | TRBV7-9
TGCAGCGTTTGGGGACAAGATTACACAGATACGCAGTATTTT | CSVWGQDYTDTQYF | NA | TRBJ2-3 | NA | TRBV29-1
TGTGCCAGCAGCGCCGGACTAGCGGGAGAAGATACGCAGTATTTT | CASSAGLAGEDTQYF | TRBD2 | TRBJ2-3 | few | TRBV7-9
TGTGCCACCAGCAGAGATCGGGACCGAGGCGGGACAGGGGATACTTCCTACGAGCAGTACTTC | CATSRDRDRGGTGDTSYEQYF | TRBD1 | TRBJ2-7 | NA | TRBV15
TGTGCCAGCAGTTACCAGTCAGGCACAGATACGCAGTATTTT | CASSYQSGTDTQYF | NA | TRBJ2-3 | few | TRBV6-5
TGTGCCAGCAGCCCAGTGCAGGGTTACTCATACGAGCAGTACTTC | CASSPVQGYSYEQYF | NA | TRBJ2-7 | NA | TRBV7-9
TGTGCCAGCAGTTTAAAACCCAGTTCACCCCTCCACTTT | CASSLKPSSPLHF | NA | TRBJ1-6 | NA | TRBV12-3/TRBV12-4
TGTGCCAGCAGCTTAAGAGCCGGACTAGCGGTAATGAACACCGGGGAGCTGTTTTTT | CASSLRAGLAVMNTGELFF | TRBD2 | TRBJ2-2 | few | TRBV7-2
TGTGCCAGCAGTTTGGTCGAGGGAGGCTACAATGAGCAGTTCTTC | CASSLVEGGYNEQFF | NA | TRBJ2-1 | NA | TRBV12-3/TRBV12-4
TGTGCCAGCAGGACAGGGAAAAGGGGCACAGATACGCAGTATTTT | CASRTGKRGTDTQYF | TRBD1 | TRBJ2-3 | few | TRBV28
TGCAGCGTTGAGAGGGGGCGCCACACCGGGGAGCTGTTTTTT | CSVERGRHTGELFF | TRBD1 | TRBJ2-2 | once | TRBV29-1
TGTGCCAGCAGTAATCAACCGGGACTAGCGTTGACCGGGGAGCTGTTTTTT | CASSNQPGLALTGELFF | TRBD2 | TRBJ2-2 | NA | TRBV6-1
TGCAGCGTTCTGCAGGGTTCCTACGATGAGCAGTTCTTC | CSVLQGSYDEQFF | NA | TRBJ2-1 | NA | TRBV29-1
TGTGCCAGCAACTTACAACCGGGACAGGAAAAGAACTATGGCTACACCTTC | CASNLQPGQEKNYGYTF | TRBD1 | TRBJ1-2 | few | TRBV6-6
TGTGCCAGCAGTTACTCGAAGAAGGGCGAATCCTACGAGCAGTACTTC | CASSYSKKGESYEQYF | NA | TRBJ2-7 | NA | TRBV6-2/TRBV6-3
TGTGCCAGCAGCCAAGAGAACAGCGGCTCACCCCTCCACTTT | CASSQENSGSPLHF | NA | TRBJ1-6 | NA | TRBV3-1
TGTGCCAGCAGCAACGCGGGATTGAACACTGAAGCTTTCTTT | CASSNAGLNTEAFF | NA | TRBJ1-1 | NA | TRBV6-2/TRBV6-3
TGTGTCAGCAGTTACCTTGTTAGCGCAAGCACAGATACGCAGTATTTT | CVSSYLVSASTDTQYF | NA | TRBJ2-3 | NA | TRBV6-2/TRBV6-3
TGTGCCAGCAGCGTAGGGCAGGACAATCAGCCCCAGCATTTT | CASSVGQDNQPQHF | NA | TRBJ1-5 | once | TRBV9
TGTGCCAGCAGCCAAGATCTTGAGTCTGGCTACACCTTC | CASSQDLESGYTF | NA | TRBJ1-2 | many | TRBV14
TGTGCCAGCAGCCGGCGGGGGGCGCAAGACTATGGCTACACCTTC | CASSRRGAQDYGYTF | NA | TRBJ1-2 | NA | TRBV5-5
TGTGCCAGCAGCCAAGATGGGGACTTCTACAATGAGCAGTACTTC | CASSQDGDFYNEQYF | NA | TRBJ2-5 | few | TRBV4-2
TGTGCCAGCAGTGAAGCAATGGGGGGTACTGAAGCTTTCTTT | CASSEAMGGTEAFF | NA | TRBJ1-1 | NA | TRBV2
TGCAGTGCTGGATCCGTGACTAGCGGGACGACAGATACGCAGTATTTT | CSAGSVTSGTTDTQYF | TRBD2 | TRBJ2-3 | few | TRBV20-1
TGTGCCAGCAGTGAAGTGCAGGGGAACTATGGCTACACCTTC | CASSEVQGNYGYTF | NA | TRBJ1-2 | NA | TRBV2
TGCGCCAGCAGCGGGGGGACTCCTTCCTACGAGCAGTACTTC | CASSGGTPSYEQYF | NA | TRBJ2-7 | NA | TRBV5-1